This T cell receptor beta chain was sequenced in a study of blood T cell repertoires in COVID-19. Study information: From T cells, B-cell-depleted T cells, or PBMCs came the material, which was cDNA or gDNA.

Methods used by the authors: Estimates of nucleated cell counts were drawn from the amplification of reference gene primers. Profiling relied on immunoSEQ multiplex PCR, and the TCRdb table lists in-frame clones only, not all of them. V and J calls plus clone size are reproduced from that table; the DNA served to infer D and trimming. The table shows about 23,000 clones, with more than 90% occurring only once. Sequencing used peripheral blood. The source is a human donor in a cohort sampled during active COVID-19.

CDR3 protein: CAWSVRRPKEQYF. The DNA of the CDR3 is TGTGCCTGGAGTGTACGGAGACCGAAAGAGCAGTACTTC. The rearrangement joins TRBV30 to TRBJ2-7; D not resolved. The germline CDR1 and CDR2 sequences are GTSNPN and SVGIG (reference sequence). The CDR3 spans 13 residues. The V end was cut by 0 bases, the J end by 7 bases, with 13 bases between.